The clone carrying this T cell receptor (beta chain) was seen only once. Its antigen is currently unknown. Deletions cut 4 bases from V and 7 bases from J, with 16 bases between. In germline, CDR1 is MNHEY, CDR2 SVGAGI. The length of the CDR3 is 14 residues. Sequenced by immunoSEQ multiplex PCR; TCRdb stores in-frame clones only, minus some. The profile shows 100,000 or so clones, 86% of them singletons. This sample is drawn from a study of T cell responses to AZD1222 COVID-19 vaccine. General study findings and limits: Following two doses of AZD1222, Spike-specific TCR breadth and depth rose.

This TCR derives from an adult in good health. Sequenced here: peripheral blood, sampled on day 0 of AZD1222 vaccination. The V gene is TRBV6-5, the J gene TRBJ1-2; possibly TRBD1 for D (6 bases). CDR3 loop: CASSSPTGYGGYTF. The CDR3 DNA is TGTGCCAGCAGTTCCCCAACAGGGTACGGTGGCTACACCTTC.